This entry describes one TCR beta chain. The antigen remains undetermined. In generating TCR beta cDNA, 5'RACE template switching with UMIs was used. TCRdb reprocessed the 5' RACE reads; each CDR3 protein has one entry and no DNA is given. Reported are some 460,000 distinct CDR3 sequences; the ten largest clones contain roughly 1.4%. Germline V gene data show CDR1 as SGHTA and CDR2 as FQGNSA. This CDR3 is built from 14 residues. The entry originates in a study of T cells expressing NK-cell markers. For the study at large: It was sorted CD3+CD56-NKG2C+, CD3+CD56+NKG2C- and CD3+CD56+NKG2C+ T cells that provided the TCR beta repertoires. Findings and limits, study-wide: Several of the donors also had these clonotypes leading their CD3+CD56-NKG2C+ fraction. The study found dominant NKG2C+ clonotypes at about 1.0-8% of CD8+ T cells in about six donors.

This TCR derives from a woman aged 50 to 65 in good health. Sample: blood T cells: a sorted CD56 or NKG2C T cell subset, CD4+ or CD8+ T cells, or bulk PBMC T cells (not recorded which). The V and J genes are TRBV7-2 and TRBJ1-1; as DNA is missing, the TRBD1 call by TCRdb cannot be tested. CDR3 in amino acids: CASSSQGRRTEAFF.